This T cell receptor (beta chain) was obtained from a study of shared clonotypes between healthy human individuals. Study in general: CD4 naive cells filled three plates per donor, CD4 memory three, CD8 naive two and CD8 memory one.

As regards this clone: The antigen is undetermined.

CD45RO negativity and positive selection for CCR7 defined naive CD8 cells, a population that excluded terminally differentiated effector memory CD45RA+ cells. Study-level findings and limits: It was the non-shared clonotypes that had lower generation probabilities than clonotypes shared by all four donors. Apart from blood, nothing was sampled; tissue repertoires likely differ.

CDR1 is MNHEY, CDR2 SVGAGI, per germline. V shed 2 bases and J 7 bases; nucleotides not matched to a gene: 2. This CDR3 contains 13 residues. Assay used: immunoSEQ multiplex PCR; TCRdb lists only in-frame clones, some missing. This sample yields about 2 million clones, of which about 95% are seen a single time; 1.1% belongs to the top ten. The sequencing sample was made of naive CD8+ T cells sorted from blood. This receptor was identified in a man between 18 and 29 years old in good health. This rearrangement joins TRBV6-5 to TRBJ2-7; 10 nucleotides match TRBD1. CDR3 sequence reads: CASSYDRGLEQYF. The CDR3, as DNA: TGTGCCAGCAGTTACGACAGGGGGCTAGAGCAGTACTTC.